This is a list of T cell receptor beta chains from one sample in a study of PD-1 blockade in classical Hodgkin lymphoma. Clones were sequenced by immunoSEQ multiplex PCR, and TCRdb holds only the in-frame ones, with some missing. The table has 95,000 to 100,000 clones, 80% to 90% seen once; the top ten hold under 7.5%. Material: peripheral blood mononuclear cells (PBMCs), obtained before the second cycle of nivolumab. The origin of the receptors is a human donor with classical Hodgkin lymphoma. Both conserved end residues are part of each CDR3. The order of the fields is CDR3 length, V gene, clone size, J gene, D gene, CDR3 DNA, CDR3 protein. A D gene is named only where the DNA matches it firmly. Only some rows state a clone size, as once, few, many or a class for expanded clones.

>16|TRBV19|-|TRBJ1-1|TRBD1
TGTGCCAGTAGTATAGAGCGTGACAGGGGGAACACTGAAGCTTTCTTT
CASSIERDRGNTEAFF
>14|TRBV13|once|TRBJ1-1|-
TGTGCCAGCAGCCCCTCTTCTTTGGGCACTGAAGCTTTCTTT
CASSPSSLGTEAFF
>14|TRBV19|-|TRBJ1-1|TRBD1
TGTGCCAGTATTAAACAGGGGGCCCGCACTGAAGCTTTCTTT
CASIKQGARTEAFF
>14|TRBV5-6|-|TRBJ2-7|-
TGTGCCAGCAGCTTGGGGGGATCCTCCTACGAGCAGTACTTC
CASSLGGSSYEQYF
>12|TRBV6-5|-|TRBJ2-2|-
TGTGCCAGCAGCCGAAACACCGGGGAGCTGTTTTTT
CASSRNTGELFF
>14|TRBV12-5|-|TRBJ2-3|-
TGTGCTAGTGGTCTCGGACAGAGCACAGATACGCAGTATTTT
CASGLGQSTDTQYF
>16|TRBV2|few|TRBJ1-6|-
TGTGCCAGCAGTGACCCCACGGGGGCAGCAGATTCACCCCTCCACTTT
CASSDPTGAADSPLHF
>13|TRBV7-8|-|TRBJ2-5|-
TGTGCCAGCAGCTTAGCCCCTCTTGAGACCCAGTACTTC
CASSLAPLETQYF
>15|TRBV2|-|TRBJ1-1|-
TGTGCCAGCACCCAAACTCGCGCAGGGAACACTGAAGCTTTCTTT
CASTQTRAGNTEAFF
>15|TRBV6-5|-|TRBJ2-5|-
TGTGCCAGCACCCGAGGGACTGCGAAGAAAGAGACCCAGTACTTC
CASTRGTAKKETQYF
>15|TRBV5-4|-|TRBJ2-7|-
TGTGCCAGCAGCTTCTGGGGGGCCCCTTCCTACGAGCAGTACTTC
CASSFWGAPSYEQYF
>14|TRBV4-3|few|TRBJ1-4|-
TGCGCCAGCAGCCAAGATCAGGCACGGACAGACCGGAATTTT
CASSQDQARTDRNF
>13|TRBV5-4|-|TRBJ2-7|-
TGTGCCAGCAGCCCCCAGACTGACTACGAGCAGTACTTC
CASSPQTDYEQYF
>11|TRBV6-1|-|TRBJ2-7|-
TGTGCCAGCAGTGAAGTTTGGGGGCAGTACTTC
CASSEVWGQYF
>14|TRBV6-5|-|TRBJ1-1|-
TGTGCCAGCAGCCCCCACAGGGCGAACACTGAAGCTTTCTTT
CASSPHRANTEAFF
>13|TRBV14|-|TRBJ1-5|-
TGTGCCAGCAGCCAAGGCAGGTCTCAGCCCCAGCATTTT
CASSQGRSQPQHF
>15|TRBV5-1|-|TRBJ1-6|-
TGCGCCAGCAGCTTGGAAGGGGGATCGGGTTCACCCCTCCACTTT
CASSLEGGSGSPLHF
>14|TRBV4-3|-|TRBJ1-1|TRBD1
TGCGCCAGCAGCCCAACAGGGGGGGACACTGAAGCTTTCTTT
CASSPTGGDTEAFF
>13|TRBV6-6|-|TRBJ2-5|-
TGTGCCAGCAGACTAGTTGCCCAAGAGACCCAGTACTTC
CASRLVAQETQYF
>14|TRBV15|-|TRBJ2-1|TRBD2
TGTGCCACCAGCGGGGGGGGGTTTATAGATGAGCAGTTCTTC
CATSGGGFIDEQFF
>15|TRBV6-5|-|TRBJ1-5|TRBD1
TGTGCCAGCAGGCCGACAGGGGCAATTAATCAGCCCCAGCATTTT
CASRPTGAINQPQHF
>14|TRBV4-3|-|TRBJ2-7|TRBD1
TGCGCCAGCAGCGTGGGACAGGGTACCTACGAGCAGTACTTC
CASSVGQGTYEQYF
>13|TRBV5-4|once|TRBJ2-5|-
TGTGCCAGCAGCTTGGGAGCGGAAGAGACCCAGTACTTC
CASSLGAEETQYF
>16|TRBV27|-|TRBJ2-2|-
TGTGCCAGCAGTTTATCGTGGCAGGGAAACACCGGGGAGCTGTTTTTT
CASSLSWQGNTGELFF
>15|TRBV6-6|-|TRBJ2-7|-
TGTGCCAGCAGTTACAGGGACAGACTAGGCTACGAGCAGTACTTC
CASSYRDRLGYEQYF
>15|TRBV7-9|-|TRBJ2-7|TRBD1
TGTGCCAGCAGCTTACCAGAGGACAGGGTCTACGAGCAGTACTTC
CASSLPEDRVYEQYF
>15|TRBV5-1|-|TRBJ2-1|TRBD2
TGCGCCAGCAGCTCCTTAGCGGGGGGGCAAAATGAGCAGTTCTTC
CASSSLAGGQNEQFF
>16|TRBV9|-|TRBJ1-3|TRBD1
TGTGCCAGCAGCTCTGGGCTTCAGACAGGGGAAAACACCATATATTTT
CASSSGLQTGENTIYF
>14|TRBV27|-|TRBJ2-1|-
TGTGCCAGCAGTTCGCCTATCAGTTCGGTACATTTGCTCTTC
CASSSPISSVHLLF
>14|TRBV9|-|TRBJ2-1|TRBD2
TGTGCCAGCAGCGTAGGCGGGGGGTACAATGAGCAGTTCTTC
CASSVGGGYNEQFF
>15|TRBV4-3|-|TRBJ2-7|TRBD2
TGCGCCAGCAGTTCCGAATGGGGGGGATCCTACGAGCAGTACTTC
CASSSEWGGSYEQYF
>14|TRBV5-6|-|TRBJ2-2|TRBD1
TGTGCCAGCAGCCCAAGGACAGGCACCGGGGAGCTGTTTTTT
CASSPRTGTGELFF
>16|TRBV7-3|-|TRBJ2-1|-
TGTGCCAGCAGCTTATTATCGGGAGTGGAGAGTGATGAGCAGTTCTTC
CASSLLSGVESDEQFF
>17|TRBV11-3|-|TRBJ2-7|TRBD2
TGTGCCAGCAGCCCCAGGCTAGCGGGGGCCTCGGCCTACGAGCAGTACTTC
CASSPRLAGASAYEQYF
>14|TRBV7-2|-|TRBJ1-5|-
TGTGCCAGCAGCTTAGGGGCGGGGAGGGAGCCCCAGCATTTT
CASSLGAGREPQHF
>12|TRBV7-9|-|TRBJ2-7|-
TGTGCCAGCAGCTTAGCGGGGGTCGAGCAGTACTTC
CASSLAGVEQYF
>15|TRBV11-2|-|TRBJ1-5|-
TGTGCCAGCAGCTTAGAACCGCACAGCAATCAGCCCCAGCATTTT
CASSLEPHSNQPQHF
>14|TRBV5-6|-|TRBJ1-1|TRBD1
TGTGCCAGCAGCTTGGGACAGGGGAGGGCTGAAGCTTTCTTT
CASSLGQGRAEAFF
>14|TRBV5-1|-|TRBJ2-5|TRBD1
TGCGCCAGCAGCTCCGGGACAGACCAAGAGACCCAGTACTTC
CASSSGTDQETQYF
>17|TRBV23-1|once|TRBJ2-4|-
TGCGCCAGCAGTCAATCGGGGGGGCGTTCGTTGAGAGACATTCAGTACTTC
CASSQSGGRSLRDIQYF
>13|TRBV30|-|TRBJ1-2|-
TGTGCCTGGAGTGTACATGCGGGGAATGGCTACACCTTC
CAWSVHAGNGYTF
>12|TRBV30|-|TRBJ2-7|-
TGTGCCTGGGGGGTGGACGGCTACGAGCAGTACTTC
CAWGVDGYEQYF
>13|TRBV13|-|TRBJ1-1|-
TGTGCCAGCAGCCTCACAGGGAACACTGAAGCTTTCTTT
CASSLTGNTEAFF
>16|TRBV15|-|TRBJ2-3|TRBD1
TGTGCCACCAGCAGAAATCCGGGACAGACAACAGATACGCAGTATTTT
CATSRNPGQTTDTQYF
>15|TRBV5-1|-|TRBJ1-1|-
TGCGCCAGCAGCTTGCTAGGCAGGTTGGGCACTGAAGCTTTCTTT
CASSLLGRLGTEAFF
>14|TRBV7-3|few|TRBJ1-6|-
TGTGCCAGCAGCTTAACGGGCGACGATTCACCCCTCCACTTT
CASSLTGDDSPLHF